This T cell receptor beta chain came from a study of human T cells and chemical hapten exposure. Study details: A 2 cm by 2 cm inner upper arm patch received 2% DPC for sensitization.

Noted time point: pre-sensitization, week 0. Treatment defined: therapeutic diphenylcyclopropenone sensitization with weekly scalp DPC. Donation of samples came from alopecia patients who were 18 to 70 years old and suitable for DPC. This clonotype has more than one count but fewer than ten. The CDR3 runs 16 residues. Per the germline V gene, CDR1 is WSHSY and CDR2 is SAAADI. Germline trimming cut 8 bases from V and 4 bases from J; bases unmatched to any gene: 8. The study's library attached unique molecular identifiers to single cDNA molecules. TCRdb passed the RACE reads through MiXCR, listing each CDR3 protein once. The sample shows about 380,000 distinct CDR3 sequences, approximately 5% of them seen only once.

This material consisted of whole blood, taken in connection with sensitization to the hapten diphenylcyclopropenone (DPC). The receptor comes from a woman between 45 and 65 years old with alopecia areata. Some clones in this sample may be carry-over from other donors' samples. The V gene is TRBV10-2, the J gene TRBJ2-2; 12 nucleotides line up with TRBD1. Here the CDR3 reads CASWGQGAQATGELFF. The CDR3 nucleotides are TGCGCCAGCTGGGGACAGGGGGCGCAGGCCACCGGGGAGCTGTTTTTT.